The rows below give T cell receptor beta chains drawn from one sample of a study of OX40 agonist ivuxolimab in advanced cancers. Profiling relied on immunoSEQ multiplex PCR, and the TCRdb table lists in-frame clones only, not all of them. The table has tens of thousands of clones, 75% to 95% seen once. The sequencing used CD4+ or CD8+ T cells sorted from blood, collected in a trial of the OX40 agonist ivuxolimab. All receptors derive from an adult with an advanced solid tumor such as melanoma, head and neck, liver or kidney cancer. The CDR3 runs from the conserved cysteine through the conserved F or W. A D gene is named only where the DNA matches it firmly. Not all rows give a size; the values are once, few, many and, for expanded clones, a class.

clone size | J gene | V gene | D gene | CDR3 protein | CDR3 DNA
once | TRBJ2-3 | TRBV5-1 | . | CASSLYRLDTDTQYF | TGCGCCAGCAGCTTATACCGACTCGACACAGATACGCAGTATTTT
once | TRBJ1-4 | TRBV28 | . | CASSLLELRTPDEKLFF | TGTGCCAGCAGTTTACTGGAGCTAAGGACCCCTGACGAAAAACTGTTTTTT
. | TRBJ1-4 | TRBV27 | . | CASSLGAGNEKLFF | TGTGCCAGCAGTTTAGGGGCGGGTAATGAAAAACTGTTTTTT
. | TRBJ2-7 | TRBV29-1 | . | CSVEQGPEQYF | TGCAGCGTTGAACAGGGCCCCGAGCAGTACTTC
. | TRBJ2-7 | TRBV5-4 | . | CASSPRPGSSYEQYF | TGTGCCAGCAGCCCCCGGCCGGGGAGCTCCTACGAGCAGTACTTC
. | TRBJ2-7 | TRBV27 | TRBD1 | CASTSDRGPYEQYF | TGTGCCAGCACGTCGGACAGGGGGCCCTACGAGCAGTACTTC
. | TRBJ2-5 | TRBV21-1 | . | CASSNNGLDVETQYF | TGTGCCAGCAGCAACAACGGACTAGATGTGGAGACCCAGTACTTC
once | TRBJ1-1 | TRBV11-2 | . | CASSFGGGNTEAFF | TGTGCCAGCAGCTTTGGGGGCGGTAACACTGAAGCTTTCTTT
. | TRBJ1-1 | TRBV25-1 | . | CASSMALNTEAFF | TGTGCCAGCAGTATGGCGTTGAACACTGAAGCTTTCTTT
. | TRBJ2-7 | TRBV5-4 | TRBD2 | CASSSASGPDYEQYF | TGTGCCAGCAGCTCTGCTAGCGGGCCCGACTACGAGCAGTACTTC
. | TRBJ2-3 | TRBV7-7 | TRBD1 | CASSAGTGTTDTQYF | TGTGCTAGCAGCGCCGGGACAGGGACCACAGATACGCAGTATTTT
. | TRBJ1-1 | TRBV5-1 | TRBD1 | CASSVGTGGTEAFF | TGCGCCAGCAGCGTGGGGACAGGGGGCACTGAAGCTTTCTTT
. | TRBJ2-5 | TRBV19 | TRBD2 | CASSIMASGQETQYF | TGTGCCAGTAGTATTATGGCTAGCGGACAAGAGACCCAGTACTTC
. | TRBJ2-1 | TRBV2 | TRBD2 | CASSSSGGNGDEQFF | TGTGCCAGCAGCTCTAGCGGGGGGAACGGGGATGAGCAGTTCTTC
. | TRBJ2-1 | TRBV29-1 | . | CSVDRGGIGEQFF | TGCAGCGTTGACCGCGGCGGGATTGGGGAGCAGTTCTTC
. | TRBJ1-1 | TRBV5-5 | . | CASHSEGRGTEAFF | TGTGCCAGCCATTCGGAGGGAAGGGGGACTGAAGCTTTCTTT
. | TRBJ1-2 | TRBV5-1 | . | CASSLAGGTNYGYTF | TGCGCCAGCAGCTTGGCGGGGGGGACTAACTATGGCTACACCTTC